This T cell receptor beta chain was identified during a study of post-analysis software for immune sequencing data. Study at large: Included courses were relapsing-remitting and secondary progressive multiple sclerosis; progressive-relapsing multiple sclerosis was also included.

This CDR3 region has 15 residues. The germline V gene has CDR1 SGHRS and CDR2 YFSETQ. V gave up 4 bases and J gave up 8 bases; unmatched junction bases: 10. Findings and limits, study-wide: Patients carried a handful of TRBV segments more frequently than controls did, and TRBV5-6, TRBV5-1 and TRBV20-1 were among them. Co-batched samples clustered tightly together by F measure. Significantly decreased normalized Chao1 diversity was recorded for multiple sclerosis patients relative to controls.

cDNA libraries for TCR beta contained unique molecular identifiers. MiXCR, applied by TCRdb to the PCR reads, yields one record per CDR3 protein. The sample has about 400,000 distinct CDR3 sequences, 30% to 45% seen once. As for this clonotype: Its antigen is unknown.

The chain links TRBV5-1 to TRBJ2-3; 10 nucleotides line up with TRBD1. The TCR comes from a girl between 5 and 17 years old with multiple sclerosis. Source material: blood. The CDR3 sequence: CASSPGTGELGTQYF. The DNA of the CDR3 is TGCGCCAGCAGCCCCGGGACAGGGGAATTAGGTACGCAGTATTTT.